This T cell receptor beta chain was observed in a study of identical twins. General study points: Out-of-frame alpha sequences shared by twins were enriched for low generation probability.

This clonotype was seen a handful of times. What it recognizes is unknown. V dropped 8 bases and J dropped 6 bases, with 10 bases sitting between them. CDR3 length: 11 residues. Germline V gene sequence: CDR1 SQVTM, CDR2 ANQGSEA. TCRdb itself ran the 5' RACE reads through MiXCR, one entry per CDR3 protein. The table lists approximately 500,000 distinct CDR3 sequences, approximately 25% of them singletons. This sample also belongs to another study, concerning T cells expressing NK-cell markers.

The clonotype comes from a young woman in good health. This rearrangement joins TRBV29-1 to TRBJ2-2, with unresolved D. Sequencing was carried out using CD4+ T cells sorted from blood. This chain's CDR3 is CSLRRSGELFF. The CDR3 DNA sequence: TGCAGCTTACGTCGATCCGGGGAGCTGTTTTTT.